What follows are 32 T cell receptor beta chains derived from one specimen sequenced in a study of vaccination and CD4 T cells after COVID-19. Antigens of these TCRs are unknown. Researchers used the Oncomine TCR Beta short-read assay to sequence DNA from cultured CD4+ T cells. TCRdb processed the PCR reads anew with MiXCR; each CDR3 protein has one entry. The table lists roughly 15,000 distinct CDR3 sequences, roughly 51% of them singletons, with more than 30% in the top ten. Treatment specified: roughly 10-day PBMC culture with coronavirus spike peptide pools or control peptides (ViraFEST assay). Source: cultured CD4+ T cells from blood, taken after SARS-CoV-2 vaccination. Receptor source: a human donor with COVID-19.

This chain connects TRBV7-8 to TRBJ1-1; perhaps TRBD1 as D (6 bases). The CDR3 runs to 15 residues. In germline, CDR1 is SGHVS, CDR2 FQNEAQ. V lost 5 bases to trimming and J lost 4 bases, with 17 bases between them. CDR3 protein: CASSIPGQSSTEAFF. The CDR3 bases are TGTGCCAGCAGCATTCCGGGACAATCATCCACTGAAGCTTTCTTT. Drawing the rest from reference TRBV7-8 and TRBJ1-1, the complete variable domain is GAGVSQSPRYKVAKRGQDVALRCDPISGHVSLFWYQQALGQGPEFLTYFQNEAQLDKSGLPSDRFFAERPEGSVSTLKIQRTQQEDSAVYLCASSIPGQSSTEAFFGQGTRLTVV.

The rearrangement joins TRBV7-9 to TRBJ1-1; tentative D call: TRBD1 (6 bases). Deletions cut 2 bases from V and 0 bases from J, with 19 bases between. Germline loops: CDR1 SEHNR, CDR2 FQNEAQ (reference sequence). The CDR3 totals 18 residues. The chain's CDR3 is CASSLLPPGTSLNTEAFF. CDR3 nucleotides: TGTGCCAGCAGCTTACTACCGCCCGGGACAAGTTTGAACACTGAAGCTTTCTTT.

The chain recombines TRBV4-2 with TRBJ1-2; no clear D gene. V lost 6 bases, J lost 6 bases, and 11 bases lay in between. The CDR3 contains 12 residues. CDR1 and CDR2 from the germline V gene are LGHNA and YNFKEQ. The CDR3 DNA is TGTGCCAGCAGGGGCGTCCGGGATGGCTACACCTTC. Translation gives CASRGVRDGYTF.

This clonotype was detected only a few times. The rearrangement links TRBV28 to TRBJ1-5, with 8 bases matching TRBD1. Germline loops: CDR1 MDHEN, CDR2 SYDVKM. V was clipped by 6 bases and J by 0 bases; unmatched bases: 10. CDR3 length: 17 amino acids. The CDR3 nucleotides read TGTGCCAGCAGCCGGCGGGGCAGGGGGCTTAGCAATCAGCCCCAGCATTTT. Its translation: CASSRRGRGLSNQPQHF.

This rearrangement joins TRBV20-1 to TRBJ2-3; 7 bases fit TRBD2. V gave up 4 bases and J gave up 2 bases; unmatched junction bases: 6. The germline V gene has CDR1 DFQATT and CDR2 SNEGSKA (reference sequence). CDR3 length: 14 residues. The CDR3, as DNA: TGCAGTGCTATGACTAGCCAGTACACAGATACGCAGTATTTT. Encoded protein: CSAMTSQYTDTQYF.

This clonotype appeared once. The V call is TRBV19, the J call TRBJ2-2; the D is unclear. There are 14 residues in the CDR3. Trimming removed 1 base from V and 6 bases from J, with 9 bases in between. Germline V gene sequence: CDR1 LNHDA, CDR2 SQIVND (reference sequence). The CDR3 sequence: CASSIGSGSGELFF. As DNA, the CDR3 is TGTGCCAGTAGTATAGGCTCAGGCTCCGGGGAGCTGTTTTTT.

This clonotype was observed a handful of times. CDR3 residues: CASSFLQGDQPQHF. The CDR3 DNA reads as TGTGCCAGCAGTTTCCTGCAGGGTGATCAGCCCCAGCATTTT. This rearrangement joins TRBV28 to TRBJ1-5, with TRBD1 as a possible D gene (5 bases). The CDR3 contains 14 residues. The V end was cut by 3 bases, the J end by 5 bases, with 11 bases between. CDR1 is MDHEN, CDR2 SYDVKM, per germline.

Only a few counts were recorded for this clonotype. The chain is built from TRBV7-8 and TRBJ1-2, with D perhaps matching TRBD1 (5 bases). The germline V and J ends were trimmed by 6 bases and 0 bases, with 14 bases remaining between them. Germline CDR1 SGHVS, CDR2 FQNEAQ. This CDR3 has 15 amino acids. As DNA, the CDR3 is TGTGCCAGCAGTGTTCGGGACGGAGCTAACTATGGCTACACCTTC. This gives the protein CASSVRDGANYGYTF.

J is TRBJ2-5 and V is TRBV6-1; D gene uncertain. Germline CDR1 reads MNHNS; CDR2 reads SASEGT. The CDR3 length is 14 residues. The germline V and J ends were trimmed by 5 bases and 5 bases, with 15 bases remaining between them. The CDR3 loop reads CASSRGIFGETQYF. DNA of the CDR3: TGTGCCAGCAGTCGTGGAATTTTCGGCGAGACCCAGTACTTC.

The CDR3 DNA sequence: TGTGCCAGCAGTGTTGGCAGGGGAAATCAGCCCCAGCATTTT. Translated, it gives CASSVGRGNQPQHF. The chain uses TRBV2 and TRBJ1-5; TRBD1 is a possible D gene (6 bases). Trimming removed 4 bases at V and 4 bases at J, with 11 bases between. Germline V gene data show CDR1 as SNHLY and CDR2 as FYNNEI. CDR3 length: 14 residues. Full variable domain (remainder filled in from reference TRBV2 and TRBJ1-5): EPEVTQTPSHQVTQMGQEVILRCVPISNHLYFYWYRQILGQKVEFLVSFYNNEISEKSEIFDDQFSVERPDGSNFTLKIRSTKLEDSAMYFCASSVGRGNQPQHFGDGTRLSIL.

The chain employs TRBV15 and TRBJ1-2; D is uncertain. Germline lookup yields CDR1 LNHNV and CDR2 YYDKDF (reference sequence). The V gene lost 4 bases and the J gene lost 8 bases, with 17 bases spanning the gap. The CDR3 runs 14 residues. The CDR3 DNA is TGTGCCACCAGCAACCAGCCCAACCCTCAAGGCTACACCTTC. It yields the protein CATSNQPNPQGYTF.

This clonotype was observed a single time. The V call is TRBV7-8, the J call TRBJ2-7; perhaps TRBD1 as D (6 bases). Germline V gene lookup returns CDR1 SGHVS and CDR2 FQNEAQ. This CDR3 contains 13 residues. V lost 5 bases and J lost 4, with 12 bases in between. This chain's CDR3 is CASSRNRDYEQYF. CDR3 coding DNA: TGTGCCAGCAGCCGAAACAGGGATTACGAGCAGTACTTC.

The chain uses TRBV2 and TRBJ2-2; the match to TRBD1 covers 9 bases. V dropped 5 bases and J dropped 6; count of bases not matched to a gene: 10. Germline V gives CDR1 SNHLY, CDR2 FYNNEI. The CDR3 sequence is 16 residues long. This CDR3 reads CASSSNRGRGAGELFF. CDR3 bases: TGTGCCAGCAGTTCTAACAGGGGGCGCGGGGCCGGGGAGCTGTTTTTT.

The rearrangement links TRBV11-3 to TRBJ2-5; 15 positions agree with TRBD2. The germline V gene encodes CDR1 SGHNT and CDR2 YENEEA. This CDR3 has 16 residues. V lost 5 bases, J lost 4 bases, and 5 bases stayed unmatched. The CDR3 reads CASSPRTSGGAETQYF. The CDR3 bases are TGTGCCAGCAGCCCACGGACTAGCGGGGGGGCAGAGACCCAGTACTTC.

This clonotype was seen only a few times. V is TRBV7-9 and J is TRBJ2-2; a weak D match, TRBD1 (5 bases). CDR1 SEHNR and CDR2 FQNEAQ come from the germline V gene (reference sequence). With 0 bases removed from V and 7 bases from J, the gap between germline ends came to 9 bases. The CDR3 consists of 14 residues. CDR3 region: CASSLAQQGGELFF. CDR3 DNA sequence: TGTGCCAGCAGCTTAGCCCAGCAGGGCGGGGAGCTGTTTTTT.

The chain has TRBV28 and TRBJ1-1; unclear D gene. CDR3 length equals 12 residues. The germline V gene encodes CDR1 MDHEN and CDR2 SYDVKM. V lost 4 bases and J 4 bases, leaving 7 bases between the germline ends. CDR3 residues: CASSSSLTEAFF. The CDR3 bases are TGTGCCAGCAGTTCCAGCCTCACTGAAGCTTTCTTT.

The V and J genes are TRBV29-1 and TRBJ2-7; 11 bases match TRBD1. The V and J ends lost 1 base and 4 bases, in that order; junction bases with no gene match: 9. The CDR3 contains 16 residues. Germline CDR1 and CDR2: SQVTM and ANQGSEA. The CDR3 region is CSVEGTGGADPYEQYF. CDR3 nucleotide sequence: TGCAGCGTTGAAGGGACAGGGGGCGCGGACCCGTACGAGCAGTACTTC.

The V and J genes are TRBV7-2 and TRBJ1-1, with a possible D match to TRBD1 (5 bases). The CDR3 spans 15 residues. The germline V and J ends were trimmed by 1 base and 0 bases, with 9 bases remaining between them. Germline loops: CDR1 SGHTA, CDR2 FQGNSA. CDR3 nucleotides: TGTGCCAGCAGCTTAGACGCAGGGCTGAACACTGAAGCTTTCTTT. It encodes CASSLDAGLNTEAFF.

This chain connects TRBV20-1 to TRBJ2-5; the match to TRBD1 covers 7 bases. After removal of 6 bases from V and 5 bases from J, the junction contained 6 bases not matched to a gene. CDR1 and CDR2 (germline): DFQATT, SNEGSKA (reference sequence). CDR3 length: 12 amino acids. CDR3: CSADRSGETQYF. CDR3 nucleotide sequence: TGCAGTGCGGACAGGTCCGGGGAGACCCAGTACTTC.

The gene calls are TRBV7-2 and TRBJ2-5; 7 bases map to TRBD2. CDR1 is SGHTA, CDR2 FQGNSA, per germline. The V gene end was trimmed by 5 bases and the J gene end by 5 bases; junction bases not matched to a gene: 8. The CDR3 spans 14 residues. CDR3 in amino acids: CASSPRTRVETQYF. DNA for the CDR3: TGTGCCAGCAGCCCCAGGACTAGGGTGGAGACCCAGTACTTC.

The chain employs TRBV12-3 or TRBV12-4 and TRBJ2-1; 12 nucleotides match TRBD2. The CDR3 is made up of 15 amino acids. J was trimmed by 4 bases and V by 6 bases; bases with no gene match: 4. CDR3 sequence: CASRPGLAGYNEQFF. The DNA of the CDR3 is TGTGCCAGCAGACCCGGACTAGCGGGGTACAATGAGCAGTTCTTC.

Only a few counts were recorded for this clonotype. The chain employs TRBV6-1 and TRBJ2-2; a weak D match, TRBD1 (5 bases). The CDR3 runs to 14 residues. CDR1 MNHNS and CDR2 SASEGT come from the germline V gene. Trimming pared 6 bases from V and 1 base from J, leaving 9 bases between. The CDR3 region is CASRRQLNTGELFF. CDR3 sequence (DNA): TGTGCCAGCAGGCGACAGTTGAACACCGGGGAGCTGTTTTTT.

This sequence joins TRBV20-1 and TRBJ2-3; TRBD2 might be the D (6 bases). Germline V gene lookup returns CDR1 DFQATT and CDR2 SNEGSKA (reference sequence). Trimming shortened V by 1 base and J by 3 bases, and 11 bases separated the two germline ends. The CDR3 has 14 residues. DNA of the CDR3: TGCAGTGCTAGAGGCGGGGTGGGGACAGATACGCAGTATTTT. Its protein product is CSARGGVGTDTQYF.

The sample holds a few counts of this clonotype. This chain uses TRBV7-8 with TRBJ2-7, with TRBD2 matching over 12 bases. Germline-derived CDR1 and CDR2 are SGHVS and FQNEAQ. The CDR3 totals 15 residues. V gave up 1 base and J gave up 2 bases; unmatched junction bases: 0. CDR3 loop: CASSLGLAGAYEQYF. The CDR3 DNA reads TGTGCCAGCAGCTTAGGACTAGCGGGGGCCTACGAGCAGTACTTC.

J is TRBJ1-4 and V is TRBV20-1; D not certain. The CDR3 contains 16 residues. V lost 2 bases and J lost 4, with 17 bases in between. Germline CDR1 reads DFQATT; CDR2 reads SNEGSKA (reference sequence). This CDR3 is CSARRSAAPVNEKLFF. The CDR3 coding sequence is TGCAGTGCTAGACGTTCGGCAGCGCCCGTTAATGAAAAACTGTTTTTT.

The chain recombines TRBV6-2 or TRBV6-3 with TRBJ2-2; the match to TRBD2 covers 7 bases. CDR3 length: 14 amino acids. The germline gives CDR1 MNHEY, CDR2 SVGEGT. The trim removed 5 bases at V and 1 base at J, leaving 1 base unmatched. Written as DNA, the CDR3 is TGTGCCAGCAGTGAGCGGGGGAACACCGGGGAGCTGTTTTTT. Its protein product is CASSERGNTGELFF.

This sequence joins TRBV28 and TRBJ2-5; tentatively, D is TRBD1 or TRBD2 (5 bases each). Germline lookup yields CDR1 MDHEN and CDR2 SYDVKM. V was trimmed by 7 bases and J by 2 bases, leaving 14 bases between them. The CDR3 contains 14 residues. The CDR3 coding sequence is TGTGCCAGCAAGACCTCCGGGACGCAAGAGACCCAGTACTTC. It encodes CASKTSGTQETQYF.

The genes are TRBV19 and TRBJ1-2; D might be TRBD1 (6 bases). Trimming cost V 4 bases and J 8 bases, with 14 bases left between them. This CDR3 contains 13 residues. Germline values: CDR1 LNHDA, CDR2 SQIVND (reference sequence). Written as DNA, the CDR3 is TGTGCCAGTAGTACCTCGGACAGCCCAGGCTACACCTTC. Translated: CASSTSDSPGYTF.

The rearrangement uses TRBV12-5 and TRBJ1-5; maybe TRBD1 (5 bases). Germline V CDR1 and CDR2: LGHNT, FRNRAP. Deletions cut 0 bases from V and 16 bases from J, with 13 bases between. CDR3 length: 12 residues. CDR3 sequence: CASGLVPRALHF. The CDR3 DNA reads TGTGCTAGTGGTTTGGTCCCCAGGGCCCTCCATTTT.

CDR3 protein: CASTPIGDTEAFF. The CDR3 bases are TGTGCCAGTACCCCCATCGGGGACACTGAAGCTTTCTTT. This chain uses TRBV19 with TRBJ1-1, with D unclear. The CDR3 length is 13 residues. V was pared by 7 bases and J by 3 bases, with 12 bases between. CDR1 is LNHDA and CDR2 is SQIVND in the germline V gene (reference sequence).

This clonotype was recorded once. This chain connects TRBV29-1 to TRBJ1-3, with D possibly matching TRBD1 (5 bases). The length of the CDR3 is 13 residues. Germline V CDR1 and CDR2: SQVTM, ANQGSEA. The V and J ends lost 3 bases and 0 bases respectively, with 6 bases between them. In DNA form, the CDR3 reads TGCAGCGTTGACGACAGCTCTGGAAACACCATATATTTT. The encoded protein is CSVDDSSGNTIYF.

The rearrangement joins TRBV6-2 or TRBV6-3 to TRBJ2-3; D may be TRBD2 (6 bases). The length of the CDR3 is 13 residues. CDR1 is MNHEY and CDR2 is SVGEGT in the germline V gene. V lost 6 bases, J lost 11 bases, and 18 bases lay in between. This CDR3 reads CASSRDPPGEQYF. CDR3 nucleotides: TGTGCCAGCAGCCGGGACCCACCGGGGGAGCAGTATTTT.